The clone carrying this T cell receptor beta chain was observed a handful of times. This specimen belongs to a study of early T cells in non-severe SARS-CoV-2 infection. As for the study in general: The chains were unpaired, and the sequenced material was bulk RNA from unsorted whole blood.

This CDR3 is 15 amino acids long. V was clipped by 7 bases and J by 0 bases; unmatched bases: 4. Looked up from germline, CDR1 is SNHLY and CDR2 is FYNNEI. The TCR library protocol attached unique molecular identifiers to the individual cDNA molecules. A single record per CDR3 protein comes from TCRdb applying MiXCR to the 5' RACE reads. The sample lists about 120,000 distinct CDR3 sequences; roughly 12% were seen once. The origin of this receptor is an adult who was a healthcare worker with PCR-confirmed SARS-CoV-2 infection or an uninfected control (not recorded which). V gene TRBV2 combines with J gene TRBJ2-2; 8 bases are shared with TRBD1. The source was whole blood, collected at baseline. CDR3 DNA: TGTGCCAGCACGAAACAGGGGGCGAACACCGGGGAGCTGTTTTTT. It translates to CASTKQGANTGELFF. Full variable domain (remainder filled in from reference TRBV2 and TRBJ2-2): EPEVTQTPSHQVTQMGQEVILRCVPISNHLYFYWYRQILGQKVEFLVSFYNNEISEKSEIFDDQFSVERPDGSNFTLKIRSTKLEDSAMYFCASTKQGANTGELFFGEGSRLTVL.